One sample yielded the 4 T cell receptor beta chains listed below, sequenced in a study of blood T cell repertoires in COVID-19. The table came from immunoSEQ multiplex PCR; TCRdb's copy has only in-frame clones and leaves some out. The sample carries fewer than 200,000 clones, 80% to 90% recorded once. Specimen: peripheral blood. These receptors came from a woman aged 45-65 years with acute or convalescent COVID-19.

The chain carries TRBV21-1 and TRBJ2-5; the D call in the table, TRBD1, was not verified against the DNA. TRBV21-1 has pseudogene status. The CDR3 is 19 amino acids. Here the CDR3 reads CASSTGRGQGSRRRETQYF. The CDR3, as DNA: TGTGCCAGCAGCACCGGCAGGGGACAGGGCAGCCGCCGCCGGGAGACCCAGTACTTC.

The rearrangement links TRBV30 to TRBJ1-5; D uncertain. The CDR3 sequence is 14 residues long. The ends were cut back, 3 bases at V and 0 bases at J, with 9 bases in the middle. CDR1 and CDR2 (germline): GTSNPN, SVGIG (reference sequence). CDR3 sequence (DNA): TGTGCCTGGAGCTCCGAACTTAGCAATCAGCCCCAGCATTTT. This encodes CAWSSELSNQPQHF.

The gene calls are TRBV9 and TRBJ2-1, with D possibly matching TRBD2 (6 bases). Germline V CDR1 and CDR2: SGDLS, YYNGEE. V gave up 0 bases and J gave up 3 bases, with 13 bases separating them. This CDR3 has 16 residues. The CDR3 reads CASSVAGRGDYNEQFF. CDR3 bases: TGTGCCAGCAGCGTAGCCGGGCGGGGAGACTACAATGAGCAGTTCTTC. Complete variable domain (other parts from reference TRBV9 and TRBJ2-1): DSGVTQTPKHLITATGQRVTLRCSPRSGDLSVYWYQQSLDQGLQFLIQYYNGEERAKGNILERFSAQQFPDLHSELNLSSLELGDSALYFCASSVAGRGDYNEQFFGPGTRLTVL.

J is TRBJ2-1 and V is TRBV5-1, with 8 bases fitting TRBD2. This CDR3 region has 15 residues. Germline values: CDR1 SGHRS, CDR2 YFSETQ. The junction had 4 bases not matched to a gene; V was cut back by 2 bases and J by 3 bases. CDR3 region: CASSLAGENYNEQFF. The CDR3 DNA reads TGCGCCAGCAGCTTAGCGGGGGAAAACTACAATGAGCAGTTCTTC. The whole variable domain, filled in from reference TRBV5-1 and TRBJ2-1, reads KAGVTQTPRYLIKTRGQQVTLSCSPISGHRSVSWYQQTPGQGLQFLFEYFSETQRNKGNFPGRFSGRQFSNSRSEMNVSTLELGDSALYLCASSLAGENYNEQFFGPGTRLTVL.